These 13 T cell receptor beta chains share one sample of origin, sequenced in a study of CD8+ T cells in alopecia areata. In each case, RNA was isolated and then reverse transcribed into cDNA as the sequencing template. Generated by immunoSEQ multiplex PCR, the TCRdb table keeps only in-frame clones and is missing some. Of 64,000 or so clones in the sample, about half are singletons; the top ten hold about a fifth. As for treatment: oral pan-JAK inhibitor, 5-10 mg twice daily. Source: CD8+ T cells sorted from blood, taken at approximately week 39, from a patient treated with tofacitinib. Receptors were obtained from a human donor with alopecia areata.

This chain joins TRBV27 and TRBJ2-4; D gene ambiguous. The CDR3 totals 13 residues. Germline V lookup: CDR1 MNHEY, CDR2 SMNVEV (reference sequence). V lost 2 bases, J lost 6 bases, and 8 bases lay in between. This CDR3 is CASSLGIRNIQYF. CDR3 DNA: TGTGCCAGCAGTTTAGGTATAAGAAACATTCAGTACTTC.

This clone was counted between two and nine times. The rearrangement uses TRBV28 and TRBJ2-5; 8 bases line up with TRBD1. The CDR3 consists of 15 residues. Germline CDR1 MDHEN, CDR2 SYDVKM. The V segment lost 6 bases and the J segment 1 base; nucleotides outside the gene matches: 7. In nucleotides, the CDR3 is TGTGCCAGCAGATTCCCGGGACAGGTCCAAGAGACCCAGTACTTC. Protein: CASRFPGQVQETQYF.

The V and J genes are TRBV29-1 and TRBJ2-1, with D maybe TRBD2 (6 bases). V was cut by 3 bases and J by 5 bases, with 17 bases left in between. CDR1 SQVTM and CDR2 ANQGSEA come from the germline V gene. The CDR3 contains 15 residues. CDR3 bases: TGCAGCGTTGATCAATCTGGGCGGGATCACAATGAGCAGTTCTTC. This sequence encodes CSVDQSGRDHNEQFF.

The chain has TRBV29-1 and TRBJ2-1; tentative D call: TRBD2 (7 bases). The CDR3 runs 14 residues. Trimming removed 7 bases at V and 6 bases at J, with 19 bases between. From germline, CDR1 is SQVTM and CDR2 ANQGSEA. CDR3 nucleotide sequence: TGCAGCGCCGAGAGCGGGGTACAGGGCAATGAGCAGTTCTTC. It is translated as CSAESGVQGNEQFF.

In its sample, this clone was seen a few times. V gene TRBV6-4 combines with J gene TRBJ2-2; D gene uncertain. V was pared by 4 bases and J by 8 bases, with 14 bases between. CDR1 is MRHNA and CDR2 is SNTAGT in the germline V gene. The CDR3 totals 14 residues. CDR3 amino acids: CASSASSDGGELFF. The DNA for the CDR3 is TGTGCCAGCAGTGCCAGCAGTGACGGGGGGGAGCTGTTTTTT.

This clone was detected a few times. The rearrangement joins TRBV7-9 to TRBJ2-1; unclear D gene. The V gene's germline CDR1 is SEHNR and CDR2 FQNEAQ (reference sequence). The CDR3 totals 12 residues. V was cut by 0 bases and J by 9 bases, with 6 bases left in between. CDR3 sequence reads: CASSLAPGEQFF. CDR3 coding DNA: TGTGCCAGCAGCTTAGCCCCGGGTGAGCAGTTCTTC.

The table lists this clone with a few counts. The CDR3 reads CSAPAGGRNTGELFF. The CDR3 DNA reads as TGCAGCGCACCAGCGGGAGGAAGAAACACCGGGGAGCTGTTTTTT. This chain links TRBV29-1 with TRBJ2-2; 9 bases are a match to TRBD2. J was trimmed by 2 bases and V by 7 bases; bases with no gene match: 8. Looked up from germline, CDR1 is SQVTM and CDR2 is ANQGSEA. This CDR3 contains 15 residues.

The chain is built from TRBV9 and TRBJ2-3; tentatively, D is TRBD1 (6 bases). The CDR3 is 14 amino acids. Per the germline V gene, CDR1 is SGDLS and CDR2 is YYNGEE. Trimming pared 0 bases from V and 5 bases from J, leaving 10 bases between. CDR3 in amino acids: CASSVADRLDTQYF. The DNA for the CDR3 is TGTGCCAGCAGCGTAGCAGACAGGTTAGATACGCAGTATTTT.

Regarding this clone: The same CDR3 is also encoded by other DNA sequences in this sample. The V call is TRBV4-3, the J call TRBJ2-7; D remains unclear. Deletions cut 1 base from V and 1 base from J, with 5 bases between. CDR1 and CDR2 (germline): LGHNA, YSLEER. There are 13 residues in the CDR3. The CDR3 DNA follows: TGCGCCAGCAGCCAAGGAGTTTCCTACGAGCAGTACTTC. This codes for CASSQGVSYEQYF.

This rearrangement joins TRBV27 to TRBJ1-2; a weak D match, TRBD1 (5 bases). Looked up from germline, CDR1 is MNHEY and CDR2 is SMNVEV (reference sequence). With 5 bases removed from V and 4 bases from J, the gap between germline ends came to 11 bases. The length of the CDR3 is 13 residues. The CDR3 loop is CASSASGSYGYTF. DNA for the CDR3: TGTGCCAGCAGTGCTTCAGGGTCCTATGGCTACACCTTC.

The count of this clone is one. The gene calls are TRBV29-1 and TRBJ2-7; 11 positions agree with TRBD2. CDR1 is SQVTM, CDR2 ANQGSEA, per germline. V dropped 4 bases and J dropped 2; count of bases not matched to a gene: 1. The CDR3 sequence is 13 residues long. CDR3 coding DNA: TGCAGCGTTGCTAGCGGGGGGACCTACGAGCAGTACTTC. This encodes CSVASGGTYEQYF.

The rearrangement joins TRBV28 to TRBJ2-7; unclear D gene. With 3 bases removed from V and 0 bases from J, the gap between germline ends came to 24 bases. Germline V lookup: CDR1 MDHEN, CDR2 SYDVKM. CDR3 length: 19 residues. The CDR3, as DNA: TGTGCCAGCAGTTTTTTGCCCCGCTTCGGATCCGCTGGCTCCTACGAGCAGTACTTC. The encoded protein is CASSFLPRFGSAGSYEQYF.

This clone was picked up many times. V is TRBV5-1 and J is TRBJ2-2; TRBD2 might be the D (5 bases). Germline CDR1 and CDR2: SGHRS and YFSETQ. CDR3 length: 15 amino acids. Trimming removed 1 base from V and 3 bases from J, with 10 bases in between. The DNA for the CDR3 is TGCGCCAGCAGCTTGCTGCCGGGATACACCGGGGAGCTGTTTTTT. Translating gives CASSLLPGYTGELFF.